This T cell receptor (beta chain) was observed in a study of T cell responses to AZD1222 COVID-19 vaccine. Overall study findings and caveats: Regions left unmutated in variants are reportedly the target of nearly half of spike-specific TCRs.

Profiled with immunoSEQ multiplex PCR; TCRdb holds only in-frame clones, not every one. The sample holds 150,000 to 250,000 clones, approximately 93% seen once. With respect to this clone: What it recognizes is unknown.

CDR1 is MDHEN, CDR2 SYDVKM, per germline. The V and J ends lost 8 bases and 7 bases respectively, with 17 bases between them. This CDR3 is 13 amino acids long. The TCR comes from an adult who received the AZD1222 COVID-19 vaccine. Sequencing was performed on peripheral blood, taken 28 days after the second AZD1222 dose. The V and J genes are TRBV28 and TRBJ1-2; no clear D gene. The CDR3 coding sequence is TGTGCCAGCGGTACAGCAAAATTTACTGGCTACACCTTC. Translation gives CASGTAKFTGYTF.